The 12 T cell receptor beta chains listed next were all sequenced from one sample in a study of CD8+CD57+ T cells in acquired aplastic anemia. Using genomic DNA as the template, TCR beta VDJ and CDR3 profiling was carried out. TCRdb analysed the reads with MiXCR anew, one entry per CDR3 protein. The data contain about 190,000 distinct CDR3 sequences, about 53% of them singletons. Sequenced input: sorted CD4+, CD8+, or CD8+CD57+ T cells (not recorded which) from PBMCs. These receptors were collected from a human donor in good health, serving as a control.

The table lists this clonotype with many counts. V gene TRBV7-3 combines with J gene TRBJ2-2, with TRBD2 matching over 8 bases. Trimming cost V 4 bases and J 4 bases; bases outside gene matches: 5. The germline gives CDR1 SGHTA, CDR2 FQGTGA. CDR3 length: 15 residues. Written as DNA, the CDR3 is TGTGCCAGCAGCTCCGGGGGGGCAGGCACCGGGGAGCTGTTTTTT. It codes for CASSSGGAGTGELFF.

The CDR3 DNA is TGTGCCAGCAGTGAAACGGTGGCAACCGGGTATTCACCCCTCCACTTT. This translates into CASSETVATGYSPLHF. The V and J genes are TRBV7-8 and TRBJ1-6, with D unresolved. This CDR3 region has 16 residues. V was cut by 6 bases and J by 8 bases, with 20 bases left in between. Germline-derived CDR1 and CDR2 are SGHVS and FQNEAQ.

The rearrangement uses TRBV25-1 and TRBJ2-7, with D perhaps TRBD1 (6 bases). CDR1 MGHDK and CDR2 SYGVNS come from the germline V gene. The CDR3 has 15 residues. The germline V and J ends were trimmed by 8 bases and 7 bases, with 24 bases remaining between them. CDR3 bases: TGTGCCAGCTCGTCACAGGGTTCCTCCTACAATGAGCAGTACTTC. It is translated as CASSSQGSSYNEQYF.

The sample holds many counts of this clonotype. V and J are TRBV9 and TRBJ2-5; 7 bases map to TRBD1. With V trimmed by 3 bases and J by 0 bases, 11 bases remained unmatched. Germline V CDR1 and CDR2: SGDLS, YYNGEE. The CDR3 runs 17 residues. The CDR3: CASSATRTGAHQETQYF. The CDR3 DNA follows: TGTGCCAGCAGCGCAACTAGAACAGGGGCTCACCAAGAGACCCAGTACTTC.

The chain carries TRBV29-1 and TRBJ2-7, with D possibly TRBD2 on 5 matching bases. Germline CDR1 and CDR2: SQVTM and ANQGSEA. Trimming took 4 bases from V and 1 from J, leaving 11 bases between them. The CDR3 has 13 residues. The CDR3 DNA reads TGCAGCGTTGGTGGACTTACGTCCTACGAGCAGTACTTC. Translating it yields CSVGGLTSYEQYF.

This clonotype was seen at least ten times. V usage is TRBV12-3 or TRBV12-4 and J usage is TRBJ1-2; D uncertain. The V and J ends lost 6 bases and 8 bases respectively, with 10 bases between them. The CDR3 length is 11 residues. DNA of the CDR3: TGTGCCAGCAGATCCCGGGAGGGCTACACCTTC. Translation: CASRSREGYTF.

This sequence joins TRBV10-2 and TRBJ1-1, with 7 bases fitting TRBD1. Trimming at V came to 4 bases and at J to 5 bases, leaving 10 bases not matched to a gene. The CDR3 is 15 amino acids. Germline V CDR1 and CDR2: WSHSY, SAAADI. The CDR3 spells CASSAQTGKLTEAFF. CDR3 nucleotides: TGCGCCAGCAGTGCACAGACAGGGAAGTTAACTGAAGCTTTCTTT.

In its sample, this clonotype was seen once. The rearrangement joins TRBV15 to TRBJ2-1, with 10 bases identical to TRBD2. Germline V gives CDR1 LNHNV, CDR2 YYDKDF (reference sequence). V was clipped by 1 base and J by 6 bases; unmatched bases: 6. The CDR3 has 16 residues. The CDR3 sequence is CATSRGLAGGVNEQFF. The CDR3 DNA follows: TGTGCCACCAGCAGAGGCTTAGCGGGGGGCGTCAATGAGCAGTTCTTC.

The chain carries TRBV12-3 or TRBV12-4 and TRBJ1-1, with a weak D call TRBD1 (5 bases). The V gene lost 4 bases and the J gene lost 3 bases, with 12 bases spanning the gap. This CDR3 contains 14 residues. CDR3 amino acids: CASSSLGVDTEAFF. The DNA for the CDR3 is TGTGCCAGCAGTTCATTAGGGGTAGACACTGAAGCTTTCTTT.

This chain links TRBV7-9 with TRBJ2-6; D may correspond to TRBD1 or TRBD2 (6 bases each). CDR3 length: 16 amino acids. The ends were cut back, 3 bases at V and 6 bases at J, with 15 bases in the middle. Germline V lookup: CDR1 SEHNR, CDR2 FQNEAQ (reference sequence). This CDR3 is CASSLEGGSLANVLTF. DNA for the CDR3: TGTGCCAGCAGCTTGGAGGGGGGCTCACTGGCCAACGTCCTGACTTTC.

V gene TRBV29-1 combines with J gene TRBJ1-1; D is uncertain. This CDR3 is 13 amino acids long. Germline lookup yields CDR1 SQVTM and CDR2 ANQGSEA. With 7 bases removed from V and 0 bases from J, the gap between germline ends came to 12 bases. The CDR3 DNA reads TGCAGCGCACAGAGCCAGCTGAACACTGAAGCTTTCTTT. As protein: CSAQSQLNTEAFF.

This clonotype has at least ten counts. V is TRBV27 and J is TRBJ2-7; tentatively, D is TRBD1 (6 bases). The germline V and J ends were trimmed by 2 bases and 4 bases, with 12 bases remaining between them. Germline CDR1 reads MNHEY; CDR2 reads SMNVEV (reference sequence). The CDR3 runs 14 residues. The CDR3 spells CASSLRGNRYEQYF. Written as DNA, the CDR3 is TGTGCCAGCAGTTTAAGGGGGAATCGTTACGAGCAGTACTTC.